This entry concerns a single T cell receptor beta chain. This specimen belongs to a study of blood T cell repertoires in COVID-19. Overall study context: Samples taken during acute and convalescent COVID-19 were collected in the United States, Italy and Spain. Sample material is recorded as cDNA or gDNA derived from T cells, B-cell-depleted T cells, or PBMCs.

Sequencing used immunoSEQ multiplex PCR; TCRdb keeps in-frame clones, though not all of them. The repertoire has about 120,000 clones, roughly 82% of them found once; the top ten carry 9% to 13%. Germline V gene lookup returns CDR1 LGHDT and CDR2 YNNKEL (reference sequence). After removal of 3 bases from V and 4 bases from J, the junction contained 6 bases not matched to a gene. The CDR3 spans 16 residues. Sequenced sample: peripheral blood. The chain links TRBV3-1 (or the pseudogene TRBV3-2) to TRBJ1-6, with 7 bases matching TRBD1. The sequence came from a human donor in a cohort sampled during active COVID-19. The CDR3 DNA reads TGTGCCAGCAGCCAGACAGGGCGAGAGTATAATTCACCCCTCCACTTT. Amino acid sequence: CASSQTGREYNSPLHF.